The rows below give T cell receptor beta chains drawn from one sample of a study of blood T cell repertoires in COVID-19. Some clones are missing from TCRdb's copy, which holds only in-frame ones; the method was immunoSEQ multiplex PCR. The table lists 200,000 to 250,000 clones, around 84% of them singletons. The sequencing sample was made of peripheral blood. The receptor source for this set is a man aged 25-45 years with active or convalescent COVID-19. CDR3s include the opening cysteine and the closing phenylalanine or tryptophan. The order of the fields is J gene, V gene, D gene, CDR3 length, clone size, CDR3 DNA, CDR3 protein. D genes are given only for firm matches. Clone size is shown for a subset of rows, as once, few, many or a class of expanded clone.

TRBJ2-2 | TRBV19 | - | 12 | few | TGTGCCAGTAGTATACAAACCGGGGAGCTGTTTTTT | CASSIQTGELFF
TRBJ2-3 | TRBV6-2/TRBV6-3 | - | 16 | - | TGTGCCAGCAGCCATGAGGAAAATAGCATCACAGATACGCAGTATTTT | CASSHEENSITDTQYF
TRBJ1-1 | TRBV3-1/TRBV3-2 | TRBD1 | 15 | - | TGTGCCAGCAGCCCCCTGGACAGGGCCCTCACTGAAGCTTTCTTT | CASSPLDRALTEAFF
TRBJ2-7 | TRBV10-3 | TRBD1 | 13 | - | TGTGCCATCTCTCGACAGGGTAACGGCGAGCAGTACTTC | CAISRQGNGEQYF
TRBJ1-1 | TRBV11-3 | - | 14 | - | TGTGCCAGCAGCCTGAGCGGGGGGGGCACTGAAGCTTTCTTT | CASSLSGGGTEAFF
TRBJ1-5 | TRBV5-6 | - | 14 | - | TGTGCCAGCAGCTTGGGAGCCACCCCGGGTGGCCAGCATTTT | CASSLGATPGGQHF
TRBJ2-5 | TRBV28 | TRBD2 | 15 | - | TGTGCCAGCAGTGGGGGACTAGCGAGCAAAGAGACCCAGTACTTC | CASSGGLASKETQYF
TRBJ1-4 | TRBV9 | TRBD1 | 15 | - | TGTGCCAGCAGCTTTCAGGGGGGATACGGTGAAAAACTGTTTTTT | CASSFQGGYGEKLFF
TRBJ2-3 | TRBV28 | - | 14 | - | TGTGCCAGCAGTTTCAGGGGTAGCACAGATACGCAGTATTTT | CASSFRGSTDTQYF
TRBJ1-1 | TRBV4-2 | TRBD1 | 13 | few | TGTGCCAGCAGCCCTACACAGGGGCCTGAAGCTTTCTTT | CASSPTQGPEAFF
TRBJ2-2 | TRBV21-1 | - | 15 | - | TGTGCCAGCAGCAAAGTAGGGAGGGGTCCGGGGGAGCTGTTTTTT | CASSKVGRGPGELFF
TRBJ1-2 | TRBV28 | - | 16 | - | TGTGCCAGCAGTTTTCGGGGTGCCACAGGGAGAGATGGCTACACCTTC | CASSFRGATGRDGYTF
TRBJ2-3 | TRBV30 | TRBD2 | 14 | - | TGTGCCTGGAAAATAGCGGGAGCGGAAGATACGCAGTATTTT | CAWKIAGAEDTQYF
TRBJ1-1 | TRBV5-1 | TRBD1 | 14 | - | TGCGCCAGCAGCCTGGACAGGGTGGACACTGAAGCTTTCTTT | CASSLDRVDTEAFF
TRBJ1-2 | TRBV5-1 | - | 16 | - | TGCGCCAGCAGCTTGCGGGTCAGGGATGTTAACTATGGCTACACCTTC | CASSLRVRDVNYGYTF
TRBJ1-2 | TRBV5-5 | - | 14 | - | TGTGCCAGCAGCCCGGGGTACGAAACCTATGGCTACACCTTC | CASSPGYETYGYTF
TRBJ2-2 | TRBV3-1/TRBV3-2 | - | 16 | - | TGTGCCAGCAGCCAAGACGGGACATCGAACACCGGGGAGCTGTTTTTT | CASSQDGTSNTGELFF
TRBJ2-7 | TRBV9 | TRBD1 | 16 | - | TGTGCCAGCAGCGCCCAATCCGGGACAGGGTTATACGAGCAGTACTTC | CASSAQSGTGLYEQYF
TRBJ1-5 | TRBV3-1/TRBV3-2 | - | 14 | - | TGTGCCAGCAGCCAACGACATAGCAATCAGCCCCAGCATTTT | CASSQRHSNQPQHF
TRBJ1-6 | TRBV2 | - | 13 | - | TGTGCCACAAGGGAGCGGATGGATTCACCCCTCCACTTT | CATRERMDSPLHF
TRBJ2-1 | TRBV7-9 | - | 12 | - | TGTGCCAGCAGCACAGGGTTGAATGAGCAGTTCTTC | CASSTGLNEQFF
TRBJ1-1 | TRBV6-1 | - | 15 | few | TGTGCCAGCAGTGAAGCAAGGCAGGTGAACACTGAAGCTTTCTTT | CASSEARQVNTEAFF
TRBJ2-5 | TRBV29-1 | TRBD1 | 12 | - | TGCAGCGCCGGGACAGTCCAAGAGACCCAGTACTTC | CSAGTVQETQYF
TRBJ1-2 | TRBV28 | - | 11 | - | TGTGCCAGCTCAGGGAACTATGGCTACACCTTC | CASSGNYGYTF